The 29 T cell receptor beta chains below were found in one sample sequenced in a study of T cell repertoires in cytomegalovirus infection (dated by TCRdb to between 2018 and 2021). Sequencer: Illumina HiSeq 1500. TCRdb reanalyzed the raw reads on its own, using fastp at Q25 for trimming and MiXCR for clone calling, and kept in-frame beta chains. When rows share a CDR3 protein, they turn into one entry using the most common DNA and genes. The sample table shows about 360,000 distinct CDR3 sequences, and about a sixth are seen once. Approximately 8% of the sample rests with the top ten. The sample taken for sequencing was PBMCs. Receptors were obtained from a human donor in good health (CMV status not recorded). Some clones in this sample may be carry-over from other donors' samples.

This clonotype has ten or more counts. The genes are TRBV7-8 and TRBJ2-3, with 7 bases lining up with TRBD2. The CDR3 runs to 17 residues. The trim removed 1 base at V and 0 bases at J, leaving 7 bases unmatched. The germline CDR1 and CDR2 sequences are SGHVS and FQNEAQ. The CDR3 protein is CASSLVTSAPSTDTQYF. In DNA form, the CDR3 reads TGTGCCAGCAGCTTAGTCACTAGCGCACCTAGCACAGATACGCAGTATTTT.

The chain has TRBV2 and TRBJ1-5, with TRBD1 matching over 7 bases. The CDR3 runs 14 residues. Germline lookup yields CDR1 SNHLY and CDR2 FYNNEI. J gave up 7 bases and V 6 bases, and 9 bases lay outside the gene matches. The CDR3, as DNA: TGTGCCAGCAGCGCTGACAGGGTTCGGCAGCCCCAGCATTTT. Its translation is CASSADRVRQPQHF.

This clonotype was found a few times. V gene TRBV20-1 combines with J gene TRBJ1-1; D unresolved. Trimming left V 0 bases short and J 7 bases short, with 18 bases between. Germline assignment: CDR1 DFQATT and CDR2 SNEGSKA (reference sequence). This CDR3 comprises 15 residues. The CDR3 spells CSARDPLTQSGEAFF. CDR3 nucleotides: TGCAGTGCTAGAGATCCACTGACGCAATCGGGTGAAGCTTTCTTT.

The chain uses TRBV7-9 and TRBJ2-1; TRBD2 agrees at 14 bases. With 0 bases clipped from V and 4 bases from J, the junction kept 8 bases outside the gene matches. The germline CDR1 and CDR2 sequences are SEHNR and FQNEAQ (reference sequence). This CDR3 is built from 19 residues. This chain's CDR3 is CASSLAFRTSGGKYNEQFF. CDR3 nucleotides: TGTGCCAGCAGCTTAGCGTTCCGGACTAGCGGGGGGAAATACAATGAGCAGTTCTTC.

This clonotype was counted between two and nine times. The chain has TRBV15 and TRBJ2-3; TRBD1 or TRBD2 may be the D gene (5 bases each). V was cut by 0 bases and J by 4 bases, with 17 bases left in between. Per germline, CDR1 LNHNV and CDR2 YYDKDF (reference sequence). The CDR3 spans 17 residues. As DNA, the CDR3 is TGTGCCACCAGCAGAGATCTCGGCGGTCTGGGGGCAGATACGCAGTATTTT. It yields the protein CATSRDLGGLGADTQYF. Combining the CDR3 with reference TRBV15 and TRBJ2-3 gives the whole variable domain DAMVIQNPRYQVTQFGKPVTLSCSQTLNHNVMYWYQQKSSQAPKLLFHYYDKDFNNEADTPDNFQSRRPNTSFCFLDIRSPGLGDTAMYLCATSRDLGGLGADTQYFGPGTRLTVL.

This clonotype was observed many times. The chain links TRBV6-1 to TRBJ2-1; 10 bases are a match to TRBD2. The CDR3 consists of 17 residues. CDR1 and CDR2 from the germline V gene are MNHNS and SASEGT. After removal of 5 bases from V and 8 bases from J, the junction contained 15 bases not matched to a gene. CDR3 loop: CASSTSFSGRLGDEQFF. CDR3 in DNA: TGTGCCAGCAGTACAAGCTTTAGCGGGAGGCTCGGTGATGAGCAGTTCTTC.

V and J are TRBV6-1 and TRBJ2-1; no clear D. Germline V gene sequence: CDR1 MNHNS, CDR2 SASEGT. Between the trimmed V and J ends, which lost 6 bases and 10 bases, there was a span of 10 bases. The CDR3 contains 11 residues. This chain's CDR3 is CASSHNLEQFF. The CDR3 DNA reads TGTGCCAGCAGCCACAACTTGGAGCAGTTCTTC.

Only a few counts were recorded for this clonotype. The chain couples TRBV12-3 or TRBV12-4 to TRBJ1-5; D is possibly TRBD1 (5 bases). The CDR3 spans 15 residues. V was trimmed by 5 bases and J by 4 bases, leaving 15 bases between them. CDR3 nucleotides: TGTGCCAGCAGTCGAACCGGGACGGTGAATCAGCCCCAGCATTTT. Amino acids: CASSRTGTVNQPQHF.

J is TRBJ1-4 and V is TRBV3-1; D is unresolved. Looked up from germline, CDR1 is LGHDT and CDR2 is YNNKEL (reference sequence). The CDR3 is 12 amino acids. V was clipped by 4 bases and J by 8 bases, with 8 bases between them. The DNA for the CDR3 is TGTGCCAGCAGCCTAAGGTGGGAAAAACTGTTTTTT. Translating it yields CASSLRWEKLFF.

There are a few counts of this clonotype. V is TRBV28 and J is TRBJ1-2, with D hard to call. V lost 2 bases and J lost 4, with 11 bases in between. Germline CDR1 reads MDHEN; CDR2 reads SYDVKM. The CDR3 has 14 residues. CDR3 amino acids: CASSLLGSSYGYTF. The CDR3 bases are TGTGCCAGCAGTTTACTCGGGTCTTCCTATGGCTACACCTTC.

This clonotype was recorded many times. The genes are TRBV12-3 or TRBV12-4 and TRBJ2-4; D unclear. CDR3 length: 12 residues. Trimming removed 3 bases at V and 8 bases at J, with 8 bases between. CDR3 coding DNA: TGTGCCAGCAGTTTTGACGGGTACATTCAGTACTTC. It yields the protein CASSFDGYIQYF.

This chain uses TRBV28 with TRBJ2-5, with D unresolved. The CDR3 consists of 10 residues. Germline V gives CDR1 MDHEN, CDR2 SYDVKM. V dropped 3 bases and J dropped 6 bases, with 2 bases sitting between them. The CDR3 region is CASSFQTQYF. CDR3 coding DNA: TGTGCCAGCAGTTTCCAGACCCAGTACTTC.

The chain recombines TRBV11-2 with TRBJ2-3, with 7 bases matching TRBD2. Germline values: CDR1 SGHAT, CDR2 FQNNGV. The CDR3 totals 15 residues. Trimming removed 3 bases from V and 0 bases from J; junction bases left unmatched: 3. The CDR3 reads CASSFRDYSTDTQYF. As DNA, the CDR3 is TGTGCCAGCAGCTTCCGGGACTACAGCACAGATACGCAGTATTTT.

This clonotype was counted at least ten times. V and J are TRBV11-3 and TRBJ2-1; 9 positions match TRBD2. V trimming: 1 base; J trimming: 5 bases; junction bases outside the gene matches: 3. This CDR3 has 15 amino acids. In germline, CDR1 is SGHNT, CDR2 YENEEA. The CDR3 here is CASSLVGGGDNEQFF. The DNA for the CDR3 is TGTGCCAGCAGCTTAGTTGGCGGGGGGGACAATGAGCAGTTCTTC.

DNA of the CDR3: TGTGCCAGCAGTAAAGGGGCACTAGCTGAAGCGACCCAGTACTTC. It codes for CASSKGALAEATQYF. The chain couples TRBV12-3 or TRBV12-4 to TRBJ2-5; D possibly corresponds to TRBD2 (6 bases). V lost 5 bases and J lost 7, with 20 bases in between. There are 15 residues in the CDR3.

This clonotype was picked up many times. The rearrangement joins TRBV7-2 to TRBJ2-7; perhaps TRBD2 as D (6 bases). The CDR3 contains 16 residues. CDR1 and CDR2 (germline): SGHTA, FQGNSA. V gave up 5 bases and J gave up 0 bases, with 17 bases separating them. The CDR3 reads CASSPGVAGPSYEQYF. The CDR3, as DNA: TGTGCCAGCAGCCCCGGTGTTGCGGGGCCCTCCTACGAGCAGTACTTC.

The rearrangement uses TRBV7-2 and TRBJ2-7; 9 nucleotides match TRBD2. Germline V gene sequence: CDR1 SGHTA, CDR2 FQGNSA. V dropped 4 bases and J dropped 3; count of bases not matched to a gene: 16. The CDR3 is made up of 18 amino acids. The CDR3 DNA is TGTGCCAGCAGCTCGAGCGGGGAGCGGACTAGCGACTTCTACGAGCAGTACTTC. It is translated as CASSSSGERTSDFYEQYF.

This clonotype was observed at least ten times. The chain joins TRBV7-2 to TRBJ2-7; D call uncertain. V was cut by 5 bases and J by 3 bases, with 8 bases left in between. CDR3 length equals 12 residues. Per germline, CDR1 SGHTA and CDR2 FQGNSA. CDR3 protein: CASSPGIYEQYF. As DNA, the CDR3 is TGTGCCAGCAGCCCCGGAATCTACGAGCAGTACTTC. Combining the CDR3 with reference TRBV7-2 and TRBJ2-7 gives the whole variable domain GAGVSQSPSNKVTEKGKDVELRCDPISGHTALYWYRQSLGQGLEFLIYFQGNSAPDKSGLPSDRFSAERTGGSVSTLTIQRTQQEDSAVYLCASSPGIYEQYFGPGTRLTVT.

The chain links TRBV6-1 to TRBJ1-6, with D unclear. V was shortened by 1 base and J by 7 bases, with 11 bases between the two germline ends. The CDR3 consists of 15 residues. Germline V gene data show CDR1 as MNHNS and CDR2 as SASEGT. CDR3 sequence reads: CASSEGAGLNSPLHF. DNA of the CDR3: TGTGCCAGCAGTGAAGGCGCAGGCTTGAATTCACCCCTCCACTTT.

In its sample, this clonotype was seen a few times. The genes are TRBV12-3 or TRBV12-4 and TRBJ2-5; 8 nucleotides match TRBD2. The V gene end was trimmed by 6 bases and the J gene end by 1 base; junction bases not matched to a gene: 13. This CDR3 comprises 17 residues. CDR3 coding DNA: TGTGCCAGCAGAAGTACTAGCGGCCGCACCATCCAAGAGACCCAGTACTTC. Translated, it gives CASRSTSGRTIQETQYF.

This clonotype was detected ten times or more. The chain recombines TRBV19 with TRBJ1-3; 7 nucleotides match TRBD1. This CDR3 comprises 17 residues. Germline-derived CDR1 and CDR2 are LNHDA and SQIVND (reference sequence). V gave up 3 bases and J gave up 2 bases; unmatched junction bases: 10. The CDR3 nucleotides are TGTGCCAGTAGTATGGGACAGACACACCGCCCTGGAAACACCATATATTTT. It translates to CASSMGQTHRPGNTIYF.

The J gene is TRBJ2-7, the V gene TRBV11-2; 9 bases are a match to TRBD1. Germline values: CDR1 SGHAT, CDR2 FQNNGV. This CDR3 comprises 15 residues. Trimming cost V 7 bases and J 2 bases; bases outside gene matches: 9. The CDR3 region is CASKSPGQGAYEQYF. CDR3 DNA: TGTGCCAGCAAATCCCCGGGACAGGGAGCCTACGAGCAGTACTTC.

The DNA of the CDR3 is TGTGCCAGCACCCCGGACAGGGAGTACCATGGCTACACCTTC. Translated: CASTPDREYHGYTF. The V gene is TRBV5-4, the J gene TRBJ1-2; 8 bases align to TRBD1. Germline CDR1 reads SGHNT; CDR2 reads YYREEE (reference sequence). After removal of 6 bases from V and 6 bases from J, the junction contained 10 bases not matched to a gene. CDR3 size: 14 residues.

The chain recombines TRBV29-1 with TRBJ1-3; the D is unclear. The V gene lost 6 bases and the J gene lost 4 bases, with 7 bases spanning the gap. Germline V lookup: CDR1 SQVTM, CDR2 ANQGSEA. This CDR3 is built from 11 residues. CDR3 loop: CSVETGNTIYF. In DNA, the CDR3 is TGCAGCGTCGAAACCGGAAACACCATATATTTT. Based on the CDR3 plus reference TRBV29-1 and TRBJ1-3, the full variable domain is SAVISQKPSRDICQRGTSLTIQCQVDSQVTMMFWYRQQPGQSLTLIATANQGSEATYESGFVIDKFPISRPNLTFSTLTVSNMSPEDSSIYLCSVETGNTIYFGEGSWLTVV.

This clonotype has at least ten counts. The chain couples TRBV6-2 or TRBV6-3 to TRBJ2-2; D possibly uses TRBD1 or TRBD2 (5 bases each). Germline CDR1 is MNHEY and CDR2 is SVGEGT. Between the trimmed V and J ends, which lost 3 bases and 1 base, there was a span of 9 bases. This CDR3 spans 15 amino acids. The CDR3 coding sequence is TGTGCCAGCAGTTATTGGGGACGGAACACCGGGGAGCTGTTTTTT. As protein: CASSYWGRNTGELFF.

This clonotype was recorded at least ten times. The gene calls are TRBV7-2 and TRBJ1-2; D is possibly TRBD1 (5 bases). CDR1 and CDR2 (germline): SGHTA, FQGNSA. Trimming took 4 bases from V and 6 from J, leaving 24 bases between them. The CDR3 covers 17 residues. In nucleotides, the CDR3 is TGTGCCAGCAGCTCCAACCCCCCGTGGGGCAGGGAGGATGGCTACACCTTC. As protein: CASSSNPPWGREDGYTF. The full variable domain, rest sourced from reference TRBV7-2 and TRBJ1-2, is GAGVSQSPSNKVTEKGKDVELRCDPISGHTALYWYRQSLGQGLEFLIYFQGNSAPDKSGLPSDRFSAERTGGSVSTLTIQRTQQEDSAVYLCASSSNPPWGREDGYTFGSGTRLTVV.

CDR3 DNA sequence: TGCAGTGCTAGAGATCGCATCGGGGGGACGGGTCAGCCCCAGCATTTT. Its protein is CSARDRIGGTGQPQHF. The V and J genes are TRBV20-1 and TRBJ1-5; TRBD1 might be the D (5 bases). V gave up 0 bases and J gave up 6 bases, with 18 bases separating them. Looked up from germline, CDR1 is DFQATT and CDR2 is SNEGSKA (reference sequence). The CDR3 runs to 16 residues.

This clonotype was seen many times. The CDR3 bases are TGTGCCAGCAGCCAAGATATCGGGGGGGGCTATGGCTACACCTTC. It specifies CASSQDIGGGYGYTF. The rearrangement links TRBV4-2 to TRBJ1-2; TRBD1 is a possible D gene (5 bases). This CDR3 has 15 amino acids. Germline CDR1 LGHNA, CDR2 YNFKEQ. The V end was cut by 0 bases, the J end by 4 bases, with 12 bases between.

Only one count was recorded for this clonotype. The rearrangement uses TRBV19 and TRBJ2-1; D tentatively fits TRBD1 or TRBD2 (6 bases each). This CDR3 is built from 15 residues. The ends were cut back, 10 bases at V and 2 bases at J, with 18 bases in the middle. CDR1 LNHDA and CDR2 SQIVND come from the germline V gene (reference sequence). The CDR3 DNA sequence: TGTGCCAACTCGCCCAAGGGGGGACCCTACAATGAGCAGTTCTTC. As protein: CANSPKGGPYNEQFF.